This T cell receptor (beta chain) was sequenced during a study of T-cell memory formation after mild COVID-19. Overall study results and limits: Within pre-infection memory, some responding clones were found, suggesting cross-reactive memory joined.

With respect to this clonotype: Its matching antigen is unknown.

The V and J ends lost 0 bases and 1 base respectively, with 6 bases between them. This CDR3 contains 14 residues. CDR1 and CDR2 (germline): LNHNV, YYDKDF (reference sequence). Constant-segment primers were used for 5'RACE, and the resulting TCR alpha and TCR beta cDNA libraries carried sample barcodes and UMIs. TCRdb re-derived calls from the 5' RACE reads in MiXCR, one entry per CDR3 protein. The profile covers fewer than 500,000 distinct CDR3 sequences, with about 23% appearing a single time and roughly an eighth taken by the ten largest. The receptor comes from an adult woman who had mild COVID-19 (a few samples of this study predate the infection). Cell type and time point are not known. The chain recombines TRBV15 with TRBJ1-1; D gene ambiguous. Sequencing input: PBMCs or a T cell subset sorted from them (not recorded which). The CDR3 loop reads CATSRDTENTEAFF. The CDR3 coding sequence is TGTGCCACCAGCAGAGATACGGAGAACACTGAAGCTTTCTTT.